This record concerns one T cell receptor (beta chain) sequence. V dropped 6 bases and J dropped 6 bases, with 9 bases sitting between them. The CDR3 is 12 amino acids. Germline V gives CDR1 LNHDA, CDR2 SQIVND (reference sequence). This specimen comes from a study of blood T cell repertoires in COVID-19. At the level of the study: The samples span acute and convalescent COVID-19 from the United States, Italy and Spain. Sources were T cells, B-cell-depleted T cells, or PBMCs; the material itself was cDNA or gDNA.

Authors' processing steps: Nucleated cell counts were estimated from reference gene primer amplification. TCRdb's table, derived via immunoSEQ multiplex PCR, lists solely in-frame clones and lacks some. D and trimming were read from the DNA, whereas the V and J calls and clone size are those reported in that table. The data show some 150,000 clones, with about three quarters seen just once and roughly 4.7% held by the top ten. The chain combines TRBV19 with TRBJ2-4, with D maybe TRBD1 (5 bases). Sequenced sample: peripheral blood. The receptor comes from a woman aged 80 or over with active or convalescent COVID-19. CDR3 sequence: CASRAGSNIQYF. In DNA, the CDR3 is TGTGCCAGTAGGGCAGGGTCAAACATTCAGTACTTC. Full variable domain (rest looked up from reference TRBV19 and TRBJ2-4): DGGITQSPKYLFRKEGQNVTLSCEQNLNHDAMYWYRQDPGQGLRLIYYSQIVNDFQKGDIAEGYSVSREKKESFPLTVTSAQKNPTAFYLCASRAGSNIQYFGAGTRLSVL.